One sample yielded the 11 T cell receptor beta chains listed below, sequenced in a study of early T cells in non-severe SARS-CoV-2 infection. TCRdb ran MiXCR on the 5' RACE reads and lists one entry per CDR3 protein. The sample has over 25,000 distinct CDR3 sequences; more than 4% are singletons. The sample was whole blood. The receptor source for this set is an adult who was a healthcare worker with PCR-confirmed SARS-CoV-2 infection or an uninfected control (not recorded which).

This clonotype was seen many times. The chain joins TRBV7-2 to TRBJ1-4; D ambiguous. Trimming pared 5 bases from V and 12 bases from J, leaving 22 bases between. Germline loops: CDR1 SGHTA, CDR2 FQGNSA. CDR3 length: 15 residues. The CDR3 sequence: CASSPSSEGWEELFF. In DNA form, the CDR3 reads TGTGCCAGCAGCCCCTCCTCTGAAGGCTGGGAGGAACTGTTTTTT.

By frequency in the sample, this clonotype is medium-sized. The chain joins TRBV7-6 to TRBJ2-7; D is perhaps TRBD1 (5 bases). Germline-derived CDR1 and CDR2 are SGHVS and FNYEAQ. V was clipped by 6 bases and J by 1 base, with 16 bases between them. This CDR3 has 15 residues. The CDR3, as DNA: TGTGCCAGCAGTCCGAAGGTAGGGGAATCCTACGAGCAGTACTTC. It codes for CASSPKVGESYEQYF.

This clonotype occurred many times. The J gene is TRBJ2-1, the V gene TRBV5-1, with D tentatively TRBD1 or TRBD2 (7 bases each). Trimming shortened V by 1 base and J by 4 bases, and 15 bases separated the two germline ends. The V gene's germline CDR1 is SGHRS and CDR2 YFSETQ. The CDR3 has 16 amino acids. DNA for the CDR3: TGCGCCAGCAGCTTGACCCCCAGGGGGGGTTACAATGAGCAGTTCTTC. Protein product: CASSLTPRGGYNEQFF.

V is TRBV6-1 and J is TRBJ2-2; D gene unclear. Trimming took off 10 bases at V and 7 bases at J, with 13 bases between the two ends. The CDR3 loop spans 12 amino acids. The germline gives CDR1 MNHNS, CDR2 SASEGT. CDR3 residues: CATRKESGELFF. The CDR3 DNA sequence: TGTGCCACCCGAAAGGAGAGCGGGGAGCTGTTTTTT.

Many counts were recorded for this clonotype. V is TRBV14 and J is TRBJ1-1; D is unclear. Germline V lookup: CDR1 SGHDN, CDR2 FVKESK. The CDR3 is 14 residues long. V dropped 2 bases and J dropped 12 bases, with 19 bases sitting between them. The chain's CDR3 is CASSQKGFKRETFF. In nucleotides, the CDR3 is TGTGCCAGCAGCCAAAAAGGGTTTAAGAGAGAAACTTTCTTT.

The sample holds many counts of this clonotype. The CDR3: CASSFVTGLLNEQFF. CDR3 DNA sequence: TGCGCCAGCAGCTTTGTGACGGGGCTTCTGAATGAGCAGTTCTTC. V is TRBV5-1 and J is TRBJ2-1; TRBD1 or TRBD2 may be the D gene (5 bases each). V lost 2 bases to trimming and J lost 7 bases, with 16 bases between them. The CDR3 extends over 15 amino acids. Germline values: CDR1 SGHRS, CDR2 YFSETQ.

There are a few counts of this clonotype. The chain recombines TRBV19 with TRBJ2-1; TRBD2 matches 9 bases. After removal of 3 bases from V and 9 bases from J, the junction contained 9 bases not matched to a gene. This CDR3 comprises 15 residues. CDR1 LNHDA and CDR2 SQIVND come from the germline V gene (reference sequence). CDR3 DNA: TGTGCCAGTAGTATCTGGATAGCGGGAGAAGGTGAGCAGTTCTTC. Translation: CASSIWIAGEGEQFF. The full variable domain, its missing parts supplied by reference TRBV19 and TRBJ2-1, is DGGITQSPKYLFRKEGQNVTLSCEQNLNHDAMYWYRQDPGQGLRLIYYSQIVNDFQKGDIAEGYSVSREKKESFPLTVTSAQKNPTAFYLCASSIWIAGEGEQFFGPGTRLTVL.

This clonotype was seen at least ten times. This chain connects TRBV11-3 to TRBJ2-2; maybe TRBD2 (6 bases). Trimming stripped 7 bases from V and 3 bases from J, with 15 bases between. CDR1 and CDR2 (germline): SGHNT, YENEEA. This CDR3 has 15 residues. The CDR3 loop reads CASNGRGRYTGELFF. CDR3 DNA: TGTGCCAGCAACGGGCGGGGCCGGTACACCGGGGAGCTGTTTTTT.

This clonotype has a handful of counts. The chain carries TRBV7-9 and TRBJ1-1; D unclear. The germline V gene has CDR1 SEHNR and CDR2 FQNEAQ (reference sequence). The CDR3 length is 14 residues. V gave up 6 bases and J gave up 2 bases, with 13 bases separating them. CDR3: CASSPWPTNTEAFF. The CDR3, as DNA: TGTGCCAGCAGTCCTTGGCCGACAAACACTGAAGCTTTCTTT.

The sample holds many counts of this clonotype. The genes are TRBV12-3 or TRBV12-4 and TRBJ2-7; no clear D gene. This CDR3 has 15 residues. Between the trimmed V and J ends, which lost 5 bases and 4 bases, there was a span of 18 bases. CDR3 sequence reads: CASSPADPVVYEQYF. DNA for the CDR3: TGTGCCAGCAGTCCCGCAGACCCGGTGGTATACGAGCAGTACTTC.

There are many counts of this clonotype. The rearrangement uses TRBV14 and TRBJ2-5; D may be TRBD2 (6 bases). Germline-derived CDR1 and CDR2 are SGHDN and FVKESK. V was shortened by 2 bases and J by 0 bases, with 10 bases between the two germline ends. This CDR3 region has 15 residues. The CDR3 bases are TGTGCCAGCAGCCAACTAGGAGGGGACCAAGAGACCCAGTACTTC. Its protein is CASSQLGGDQETQYF.